The text below deals with one TCR beta chain. The antigen remains unidentified. These data are taken from a study of CD8 T cells in ankylosing spondylitis. Regarding the study as a whole: Peripheral blood samples showed relatively rare disease-linked clones, and these clones were CD8+. There was reportedly significant enrichment of clones that were disease-linked in matched ankylosing spondylitis synovial fluid. For ankylosing spondylitis blood, a TCR beta motif of under 10 highly homologous variants appeared characteristic.

The CDR3 sequence is 16 residues long. The V gene's germline CDR1 is DFQATT and CDR2 SNEGSKA (reference sequence). Unmatched junction bases numbered 6, after V lost 0 bases and J lost 0 bases. TCR beta libraries were made by quantitative 5'-RACE with molecular barcodes. TCRdb fed the 5' RACE reads into MiXCR, producing one record per CDR3 protein. The table includes some 120,000 distinct CDR3 sequences, approximately 13% detected once. The sample taken for sequencing was blood, either unsorted or a sorted T cell fraction (not recorded which). This rearrangement joins TRBV20-1 to TRBJ2-3; TRBD1 aligns across 7 bases. The sequence derives from a female donor with ankylosing spondylitis or in good health (not recorded which). CDR3 nucleotides: TGCAGTGCTAGAGATCGGGACAGAGGGAGCACAGATACGCAGTATTTT. This encodes CSARDRDRGSTDTQYF.